Below, one T cell receptor (beta chain) is given with its context. Antigen: not known. CDR1 is SGHRS, CDR2 YFSETQ, per germline. V shed 0 bases, J shed 4 bases, and the junction held 10 bases outside the gene matches. The CDR3 spans 16 residues. This entry is derived from a study of beta chain features in type 1 diabetes. Study-wide results and limits: Shorter TCRB CDR3s, moderately but significantly so, marked every one of the four CD4+ subsets in Type 1 diabetes patients. A PCR bias possibly favoring shorter templates would apply equally to patients and controls. The analysis here could not establish whether HLA type shapes TCRB rearrangement.

The authors reverse transcribed all of the isolated RNA, so sequencing captured expressed TCRB transcripts. Produced via immunoSEQ multiplex PCR; TCRdb's table is partial and in-frame only. This table has about 210,000 clones, roughly a tenth appearing once. Sequences were obtained from central memory CD4+ T cells from blood. V gene TRBV5-1 combines with J gene TRBJ2-7, with 7 bases identical to TRBD2. This clonotype was sampled from a man between 18 and 29 years old in good health. CDR3 bases: TGCGCCAGCAGCTTGGAGCTAGCGGCGAACCCATACGAGCAGTACTTC. Translating gives CASSLELAANPYEQYF.